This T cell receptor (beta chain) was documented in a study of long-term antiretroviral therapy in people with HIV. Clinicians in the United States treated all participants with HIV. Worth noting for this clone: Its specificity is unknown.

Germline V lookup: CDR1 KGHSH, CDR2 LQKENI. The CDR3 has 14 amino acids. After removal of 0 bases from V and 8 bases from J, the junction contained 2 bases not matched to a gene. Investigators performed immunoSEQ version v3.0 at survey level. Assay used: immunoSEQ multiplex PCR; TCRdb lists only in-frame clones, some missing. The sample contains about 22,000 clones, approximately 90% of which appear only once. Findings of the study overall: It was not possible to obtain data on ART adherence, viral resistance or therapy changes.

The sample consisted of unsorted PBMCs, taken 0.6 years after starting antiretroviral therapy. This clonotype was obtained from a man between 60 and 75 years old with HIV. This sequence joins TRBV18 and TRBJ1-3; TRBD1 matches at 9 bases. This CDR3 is CASSPPGQGDTIYF. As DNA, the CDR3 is TGTGCCAGCTCACCACCGGGACAGGGCGACACCATATATTTT.